This is a list of T cell receptor beta chains from one sample in a study of blood T cell repertoires in COVID-19. Assay used: immunoSEQ multiplex PCR; TCRdb lists only in-frame clones, some missing. The sample shows roughly 92,000 clones, roughly 86% of them seen only once. Sequencing was carried out using peripheral blood. These receptors all stem from a man aged 50 or older with acute or convalescent COVID-19. The CDR3 runs from the conserved cysteine through the conserved F or W. The order of the fields is V gene, D gene, J gene, clone size, CDR3 DNA, CDR3 protein. D genes are given only for firm matches. Size is stated for part of the rows, as once, few or many counts, or as a class when the clone is expanded.

V: TRBV27; D: NA; J: TRBJ1-6; size: NA; DNA: TGTGCCAGCAGCTTTACAGGGTACTCACCCCTCCACTTT; CDR3: CASSFTGYSPLHF
V: TRBV15; D: NA; J: TRBJ1-5; size: NA; DNA: TGTGCCACCAGCTCCAGGGATCACCAGCCCCAGCATTTT; CDR3: CATSSRDHQPQHF
V: TRBV25-1; D: TRBD2; J: TRBJ2-1; size: NA; DNA: TGTGCCAGCAGTGTCCATACTAGCGGGAGGGCAAATGAGCAGTTCTTC; CDR3: CASSVHTSGRANEQFF
V: TRBV5-1; D: NA; J: TRBJ2-7; size: NA; DNA: TGCGCCAGCAGTTACAGGGGAGGCTACGAGCAGTACTTC; CDR3: CASSYRGGYEQYF
V: TRBV3-1/TRBV3-2; D: TRBD2; J: TRBJ2-1; size: NA; DNA: TGTGCCAGCAGCCTGACTAGCGGGAGGAATGGTGAGCAGTTCTTC; CDR3: CASSLTSGRNGEQFF
V: TRBV28; D: NA; J: TRBJ1-2; size: NA; DNA: TGTGCCAGCAGTTTAGGGGGGTGGGCCTATGGCTACACCTTC; CDR3: CASSLGGWAYGYTF
V: TRBV12-3/TRBV12-4; D: NA; J: TRBJ2-7; size: NA; DNA: TGTGCCAGCAGTTTTCCCCAGGGACAAGAGCAGTACTTC; CDR3: CASSFPQGQEQYF
V: TRBV7-8; D: NA; J: TRBJ1-2; size: NA; DNA: TGTGCCAGCAGCTTAGGGGAGGGACGGGACTATGGCTACACCTTC; CDR3: CASSLGEGRDYGYTF
V: TRBV19; D: NA; J: TRBJ2-7; size: few; DNA: TGTGCCAGTAGTATTAGTGGGGGGCCGGGAGGCTACGAGCAGTACTTC; CDR3: CASSISGGPGGYEQYF
V: TRBV11-3; D: NA; J: TRBJ1-2; size: NA; DNA: TGTGCCAGCAGCTTAGGCGGGGATGGCTACACCTTC; CDR3: CASSLGGDGYTF
V: TRBV30; D: NA; J: TRBJ1-2; size: NA; DNA: TGTGCCTGGAGTGTACTCGGGGCGGTCGGGGGATACACCTTC; CDR3: CAWSVLGAVGGYTF
V: TRBV5-1; D: TRBD2; J: TRBJ2-7; size: NA; DNA: TGCGCCAGCAGCCTGACTAGCGGGGGAATCTACGAGCAGTACTTC; CDR3: CASSLTSGGIYEQYF
V: TRBV5-4; D: TRBD2; J: TRBJ2-2; size: NA; DNA: TGTGCCAGCAGCCCCAGCGGGAGGTTAGGGGAGCTGTTTTTT; CDR3: CASSPSGRLGELFF
V: TRBV6-5; D: NA; J: TRBJ2-7; size: NA; DNA: TGTGCCAGCAGCCCAGACAGGAACCTCTACGAGCAGTACTTC; CDR3: CASSPDRNLYEQYF
V: TRBV19; D: NA; J: TRBJ1-5; size: NA; DNA: TGTGCCAGTAGTTCCTCCGGCGGTCTTAGCAATCAGCCCCAGCATTTT; CDR3: CASSSSGGLSNQPQHF
V: TRBV5-5; D: TRBD1; J: TRBJ1-6; size: NA; DNA: TGTGCCAGCAGCTTGGATCCCGGGACAGGGCATTCACCCCTCCACTTT; CDR3: CASSLDPGTGHSPLHF
V: TRBV5-8; D: NA; J: TRBJ2-7; size: few; DNA: TGTGCCAGCAGCTCTCCCGACAGGACACCCTACGAGCAGTACTTC; CDR3: CASSSPDRTPYEQYF
V: TRBV20-1; D: TRBD2; J: TRBJ2-2; size: NA; DNA: TGCAGTGCTAGTTTAGCGGGAGGAGCCACCGGGGAGCTGTTTTTT; CDR3: CSASLAGGATGELFF
V: TRBV27; D: NA; J: TRBJ2-3; size: NA; DNA: TGTGCCAGCAGTTTATCCTTTTGGACAGACACTAGCACAGATACGCAGTATTTT; CDR3: CASSLSFWTDTSTDTQYF
V: TRBV4-1; D: TRBD1; J: TRBJ1-2; size: NA; DNA: TGCGCCAGCAGCCAAGATATAGGACAGGGGGGCGATGGCTACACCTTC; CDR3: CASSQDIGQGGDGYTF
V: TRBV5-1; D: TRBD2; J: TRBJ2-5; size: NA; DNA: TGCGCCAGCTACGCGGGACTAGAGGAGACCCAGTACTTC; CDR3: CASYAGLEETQYF
V: TRBV2; D: TRBD1; J: TRBJ1-1; size: NA; DNA: TGTGCCAGCAGTCCCGGGACAGGTAACACTGAAGCTTTCTTT; CDR3: CASSPGTGNTEAFF
V: TRBV7-8; D: NA; J: TRBJ2-3; size: NA; DNA: TGTGCCAGCAGCTCCGGACTCCACCGACGCACAGATACGCAGTATTTT; CDR3: CASSSGLHRRTDTQYF
V: TRBV29-1; D: TRBD1; J: TRBJ1-1; size: NA; DNA: TGCAGCGTGACAGGGGGAGGAATGAACACTGAAGCTTTCTTT; CDR3: CSVTGGGMNTEAFF
V: TRBV5-1; D: TRBD1; J: TRBJ1-1; size: NA; DNA: TGCGCCAGCAGCTGGGGGACAGGAGGGAAGACTGAAGCTTTCTTT; CDR3: CASSWGTGGKTEAFF
V: TRBV19; D: TRBD2; J: TRBJ2-5; size: NA; DNA: TGTGCCAGTAGTATAGGGGCGGGAGAGGGGGAGACCCAGTACTTC; CDR3: CASSIGAGEGETQYF
V: TRBV4-2; D: TRBD2; J: TRBJ2-5; size: NA; DNA: TGTGCCAGCAGCCAAGGACTAGCGGAAGAGACCCAGTACTTC; CDR3: CASSQGLAEETQYF
V: TRBV5-1; D: NA; J: TRBJ1-1; size: once; DNA: TGCGCCAGCAGCTTGTACGGGGGGCAGGGGACTGAAGCTTTCTTT; CDR3: CASSLYGGQGTEAFF
V: TRBV6-6; D: NA; J: TRBJ2-3; size: NA; DNA: TGTGCCAGCCTAAAAACAGATACGCAGTATTTT; CDR3: CASLKTDTQYF
V: TRBV2; D: TRBD1; J: TRBJ2-1; size: NA; DNA: TGTGCCAGCAGTGGGGGAGTGGGGACAGGGTCCACGAATGAGCAGTTCTTC; CDR3: CASSGGVGTGSTNEQFF